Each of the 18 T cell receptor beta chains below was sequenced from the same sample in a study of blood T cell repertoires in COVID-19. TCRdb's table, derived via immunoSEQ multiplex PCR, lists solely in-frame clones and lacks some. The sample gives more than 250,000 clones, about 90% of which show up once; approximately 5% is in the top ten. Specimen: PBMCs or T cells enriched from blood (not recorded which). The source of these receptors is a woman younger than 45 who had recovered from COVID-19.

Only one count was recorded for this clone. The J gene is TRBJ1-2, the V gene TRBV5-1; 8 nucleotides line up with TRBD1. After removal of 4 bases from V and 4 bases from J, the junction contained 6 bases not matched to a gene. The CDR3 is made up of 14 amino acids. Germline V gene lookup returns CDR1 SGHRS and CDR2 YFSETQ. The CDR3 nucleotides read TGCGCCAGCAGCAGAGACAGGGGTGGCTATGGCTACACCTTC. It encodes CASSRDRGGYGYTF. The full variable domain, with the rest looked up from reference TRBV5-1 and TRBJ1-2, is KAGVTQTPRYLIKTRGQQVTLSCSPISGHRSVSWYQQTPGQGLQFLFEYFSETQRNKGNFPGRFSGRQFSNSRSEMNVSTLELGDSALYLCASSRDRGGYGYTFGSGTRLTVV.

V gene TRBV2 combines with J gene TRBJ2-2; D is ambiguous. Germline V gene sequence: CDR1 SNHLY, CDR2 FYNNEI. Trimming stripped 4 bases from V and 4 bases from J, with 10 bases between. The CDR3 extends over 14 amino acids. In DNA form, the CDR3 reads TGTGCCAGCAGTGTATATGGGCTCACCGGGGAGCTGTTTTTT. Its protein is CASSVYGLTGELFF. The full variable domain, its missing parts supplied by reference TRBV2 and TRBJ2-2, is EPEVTQTPSHQVTQMGQEVILRCVPISNHLYFYWYRQILGQKVEFLVSFYNNEISEKSEIFDDQFSVERPDGSNFTLKIRSTKLEDSAMYFCASSVYGLTGELFFGEGSRLTVL.

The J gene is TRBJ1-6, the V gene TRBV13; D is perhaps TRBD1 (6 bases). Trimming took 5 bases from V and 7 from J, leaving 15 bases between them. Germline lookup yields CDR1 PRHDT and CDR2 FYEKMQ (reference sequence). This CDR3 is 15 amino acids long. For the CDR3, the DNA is TGTGCCAGCAGCACACAGGGTTCGGTCAATTCACCCCTCCACTTT. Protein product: CASSTQGSVNSPLHF.

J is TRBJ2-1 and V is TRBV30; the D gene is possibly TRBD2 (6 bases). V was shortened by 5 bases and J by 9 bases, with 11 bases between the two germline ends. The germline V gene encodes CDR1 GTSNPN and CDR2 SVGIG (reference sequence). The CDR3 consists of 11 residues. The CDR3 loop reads CAWDLGGEQFF. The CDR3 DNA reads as TGTGCCTGGGACTTGGGGGGTGAGCAGTTCTTC.

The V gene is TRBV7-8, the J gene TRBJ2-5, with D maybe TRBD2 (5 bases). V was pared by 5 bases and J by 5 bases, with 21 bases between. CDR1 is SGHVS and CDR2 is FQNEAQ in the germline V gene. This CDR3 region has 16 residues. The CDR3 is CASSPRVGLAGETQYF. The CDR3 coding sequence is TGTGCCAGCAGCCCCCGAGTTGGTCTAGCTGGGGAGACCCAGTACTTC. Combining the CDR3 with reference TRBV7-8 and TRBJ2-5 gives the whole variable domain GAGVSQSPRYKVAKRGQDVALRCDPISGHVSLFWYQQALGQGPEFLTYFQNEAQLDKSGLPSDRFFAERPEGSVSTLKIQRTQQEDSAVYLCASSPRVGLAGETQYFGPGTRLLVL.

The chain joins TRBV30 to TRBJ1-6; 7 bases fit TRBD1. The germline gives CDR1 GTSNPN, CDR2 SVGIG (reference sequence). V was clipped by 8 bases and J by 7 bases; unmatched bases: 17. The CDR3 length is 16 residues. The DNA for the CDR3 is TGTGCCCGATCGACAGGGTCGGGGCGTGGGAATTCACCCCTCCACTTT. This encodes CARSTGSGRGNSPLHF.

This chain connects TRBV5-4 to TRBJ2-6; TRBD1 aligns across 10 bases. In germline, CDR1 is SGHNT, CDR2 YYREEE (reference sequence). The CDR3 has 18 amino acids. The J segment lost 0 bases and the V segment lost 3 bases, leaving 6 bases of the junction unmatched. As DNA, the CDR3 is TGTGCCAGCAGCTCATCGGACAGGGGGTACTCTGGGGCCAACGTCCTGACTTTC. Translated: CASSSSDRGYSGANVLTF.

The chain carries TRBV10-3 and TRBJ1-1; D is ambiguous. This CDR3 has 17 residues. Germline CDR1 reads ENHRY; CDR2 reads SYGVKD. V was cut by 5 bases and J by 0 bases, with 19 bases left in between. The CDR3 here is CAISKVDKEEMNTEAFF. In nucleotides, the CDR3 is TGTGCCATCAGTAAAGTCGATAAAGAGGAGATGAACACTGAAGCTTTCTTT.

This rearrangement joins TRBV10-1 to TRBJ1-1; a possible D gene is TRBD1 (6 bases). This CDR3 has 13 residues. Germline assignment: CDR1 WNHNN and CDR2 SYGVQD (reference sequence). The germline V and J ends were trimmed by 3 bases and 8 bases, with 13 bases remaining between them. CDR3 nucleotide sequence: TGCGCCAGCAGTGATCCGCCCGGGACAGAAGCTTTCTTT. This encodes CASSDPPGTEAFF.

This chain's CDR3 is CASSQGGGRIRHTEAFF. CDR3 coding DNA: TGCGCCAGCAGCCAAGGAGGCGGTAGGATTAGACACACTGAAGCTTTCTTT. The chain uses TRBV4-1 and TRBJ1-1; D is ambiguous. Deletions cut 1 base from V and 3 bases from J, with 18 bases between. Germline CDR1 is MGHRA and CDR2 is YSYEKL. This CDR3 is 17 amino acids long.

The DNA of the CDR3 is TGTGCCAGCAGTAAGCCTCCGAACACCGGGGAGCTGTTTTTT. This encodes CASSKPPNTGELFF. This chain connects TRBV6-2 or TRBV6-3 to TRBJ2-2; no clear D gene. V was cut by 5 bases and J by 0 bases, with 7 bases left in between. CDR1 MNHEY and CDR2 SVGEGT come from the germline V gene. The CDR3 consists of 14 residues.

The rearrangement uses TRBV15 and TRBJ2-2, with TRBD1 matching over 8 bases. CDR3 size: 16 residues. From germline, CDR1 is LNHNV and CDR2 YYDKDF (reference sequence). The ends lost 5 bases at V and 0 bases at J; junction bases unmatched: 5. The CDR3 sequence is CATSGGQGANTGELFF. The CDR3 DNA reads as TGTGCCACCAGCGGAGGACAGGGCGCGAACACCGGGGAGCTGTTTTTT.

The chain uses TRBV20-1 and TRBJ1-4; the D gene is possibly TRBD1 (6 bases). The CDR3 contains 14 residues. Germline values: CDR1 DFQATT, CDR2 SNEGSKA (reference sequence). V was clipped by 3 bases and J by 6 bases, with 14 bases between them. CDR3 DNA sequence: TGCAGTGCTAGTGTCGGGGGGCGGGATGAAAAACTGTTTTTT. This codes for CSASVGGRDEKLFF.

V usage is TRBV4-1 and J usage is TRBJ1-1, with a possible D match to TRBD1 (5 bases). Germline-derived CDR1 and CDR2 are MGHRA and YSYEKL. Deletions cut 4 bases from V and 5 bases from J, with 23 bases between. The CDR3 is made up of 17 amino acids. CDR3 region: CASSLKMGGTRRTEAFF. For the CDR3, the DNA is TGCGCCAGCAGCCTAAAGATGGGAGGGACCCGAAGAACTGAAGCTTTCTTT.

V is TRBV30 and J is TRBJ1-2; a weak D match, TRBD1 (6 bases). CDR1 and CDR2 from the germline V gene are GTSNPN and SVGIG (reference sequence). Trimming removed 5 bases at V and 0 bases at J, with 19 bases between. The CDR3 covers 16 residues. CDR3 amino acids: CAWGLPGTPANYGYTF. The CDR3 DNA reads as TGTGCCTGGGGACTACCTGGGACACCAGCTAACTATGGCTACACCTTC.

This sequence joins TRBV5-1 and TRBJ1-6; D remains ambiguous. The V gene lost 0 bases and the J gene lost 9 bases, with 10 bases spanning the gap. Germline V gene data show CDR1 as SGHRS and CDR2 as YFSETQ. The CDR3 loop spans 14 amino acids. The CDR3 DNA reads TGCGCCAGCAGCTTGGAAGAGGGTGTTTCACCCCTCCACTTT. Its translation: CASSLEEGVSPLHF.

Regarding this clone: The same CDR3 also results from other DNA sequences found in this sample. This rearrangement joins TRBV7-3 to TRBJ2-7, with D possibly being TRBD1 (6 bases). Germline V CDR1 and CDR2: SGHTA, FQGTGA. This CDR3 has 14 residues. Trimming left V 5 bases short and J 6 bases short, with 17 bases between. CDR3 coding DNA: TGTGCCAGCAGCGATCCGGGACACTATGGCGAGCAGTACTTC. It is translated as CASSDPGHYGEQYF. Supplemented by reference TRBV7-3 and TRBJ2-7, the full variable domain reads GAGVSQTPSNKVTEKGKYVELRCDPISGHTALYWYRQSLGQGPEFLIYFQGTGAADDSGLPNDRFFAVRPEGSVSTLKIQRTERGDSAVYLCASSDPGHYGEQYFGPGTRLTVT.

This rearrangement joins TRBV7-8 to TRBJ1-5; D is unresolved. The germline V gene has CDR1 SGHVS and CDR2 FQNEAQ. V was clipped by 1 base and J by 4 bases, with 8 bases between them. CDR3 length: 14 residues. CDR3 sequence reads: CASSLDSRNQPQHF. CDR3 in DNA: TGTGCCAGCAGCTTAGATTCCAGAAATCAGCCCCAGCATTTT.